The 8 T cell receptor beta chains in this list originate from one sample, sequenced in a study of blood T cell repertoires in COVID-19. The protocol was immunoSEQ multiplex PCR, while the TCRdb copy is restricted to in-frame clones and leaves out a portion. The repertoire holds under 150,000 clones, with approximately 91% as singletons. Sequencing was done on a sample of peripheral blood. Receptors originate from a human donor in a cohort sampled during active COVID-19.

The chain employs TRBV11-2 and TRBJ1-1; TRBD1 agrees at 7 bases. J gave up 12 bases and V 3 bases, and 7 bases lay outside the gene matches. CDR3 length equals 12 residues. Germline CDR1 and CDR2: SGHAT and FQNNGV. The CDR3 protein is CASSFTGELTFF. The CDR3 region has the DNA TGTGCCAGCAGCTTCACAGGGGAACTAACTTTCTTT.

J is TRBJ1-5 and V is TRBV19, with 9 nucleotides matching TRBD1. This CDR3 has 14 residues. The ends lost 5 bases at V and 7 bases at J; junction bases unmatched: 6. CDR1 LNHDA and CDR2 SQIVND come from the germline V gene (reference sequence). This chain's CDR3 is CASSDRGLRQPQHF. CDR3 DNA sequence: TGTGCCAGTAGTGACAGGGGGTTGAGGCAGCCCCAGCATTTT. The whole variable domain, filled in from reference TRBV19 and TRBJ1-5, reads DGGITQSPKYLFRKEGQNVTLSCEQNLNHDAMYWYRQDPGQGLRLIYYSQIVNDFQKGDIAEGYSVSREKKESFPLTVTSAQKNPTAFYLCASSDRGLRQPQHFGDGTRLSIL.

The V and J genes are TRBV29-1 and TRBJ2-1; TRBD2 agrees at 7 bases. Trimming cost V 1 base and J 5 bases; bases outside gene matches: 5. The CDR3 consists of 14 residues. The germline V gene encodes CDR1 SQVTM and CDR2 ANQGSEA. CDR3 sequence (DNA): TGCAGCGTTGAAGGCTGGGGAGGGGACAATGAGCAGTTCTTC. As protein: CSVEGWGGDNEQFF.

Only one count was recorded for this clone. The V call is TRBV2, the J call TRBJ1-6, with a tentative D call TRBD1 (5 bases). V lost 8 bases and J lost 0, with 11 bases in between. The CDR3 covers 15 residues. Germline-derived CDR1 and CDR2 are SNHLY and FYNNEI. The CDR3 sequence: CASGRGSSYNSPLHF. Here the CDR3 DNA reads TGTGCCAGCGGAAGGGGTAGCTCCTATAATTCACCCCTCCACTTT.

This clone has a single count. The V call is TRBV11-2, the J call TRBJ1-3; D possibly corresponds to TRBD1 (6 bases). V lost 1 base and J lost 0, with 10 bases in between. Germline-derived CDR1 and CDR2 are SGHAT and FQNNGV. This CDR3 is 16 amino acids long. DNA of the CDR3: TGTGCCAGCAGCTTAGTGGGGGCACACTCTGGAAACACCATATATTTT. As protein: CASSLVGAHSGNTIYF.

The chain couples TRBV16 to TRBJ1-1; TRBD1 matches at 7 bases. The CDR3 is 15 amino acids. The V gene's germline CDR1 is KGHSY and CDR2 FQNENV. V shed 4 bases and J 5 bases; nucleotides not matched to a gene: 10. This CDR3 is CASSPHARGKTEAFF. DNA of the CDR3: TGTGCCAGCAGCCCACACGCCAGGGGGAAGACTGAAGCTTTCTTT.

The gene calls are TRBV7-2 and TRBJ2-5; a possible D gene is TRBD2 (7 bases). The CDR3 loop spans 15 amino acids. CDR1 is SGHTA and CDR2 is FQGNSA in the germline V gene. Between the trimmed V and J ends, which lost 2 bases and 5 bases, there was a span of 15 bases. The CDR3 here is CASSLWRGGEETQYF. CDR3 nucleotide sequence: TGTGCCAGCAGCTTATGGAGGGGGGGAGAGGAGACCCAGTACTTC. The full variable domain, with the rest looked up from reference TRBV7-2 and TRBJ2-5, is GAGVSQSPSNKVTEKGKDVELRCDPISGHTALYWYRQSLGQGLEFLIYFQGNSAPDKSGLPSDRFSAERTGGSVSTLTIQRTQQEDSAVYLCASSLWRGGEETQYFGPGTRLLVL.

The CDR3 spells CASSYLGTANTGELFF. CDR3 DNA: TGTGCCAGCAGTTATCTAGGGACAGCGAACACCGGGGAGCTGTTTTTT. The chain joins TRBV28 to TRBJ2-2; TRBD1 aligns across 7 bases. Trimming removed 4 bases from V and 0 bases from J; junction bases left unmatched: 5. The germline gives CDR1 MDHEN, CDR2 SYDVKM. This CDR3 is built from 16 residues.